One and the same sample provided the 15 T cell receptor beta chains below, sequenced in a study of T cell repertoires in aging, cancer and after chemotherapy. Multiplex touch-down PCR with TRB-A/B primers amplified rearranged V-D-J TRB sequences. TCRdb processed the multiplex PCR reads anew with MiXCR; each CDR3 protein has one entry. Of 1,000 to 1,500 distinct CDR3 sequences detected, 29% appear once; the ten largest clones hold roughly 12%. Amplification of TCR beta used genomic DNA extracted from peripheral blood. The sequenced material came from blood. The source of these receptors is a human donor with a solid tumor.

The chain carries TRBV29-1 and TRBJ2-3; 10 bases match TRBD1. The CDR3 is 16 residues long. Unmatched junction bases numbered 11, after V lost 5 bases and J lost 3 bases. The germline CDR1 and CDR2 sequences are SQVTM and ANQGSEA. CDR3 region: CSVRNPDRGRTDTQYF. CDR3 DNA sequence: TGCAGCGTTAGGAACCCCGACAGGGGGCGGACAGATACGCAGTATTTT.

The chain carries TRBV20-1 and TRBJ2-5; 7 positions agree with TRBD2. Looked up from germline, CDR1 is DFQATT and CDR2 is SNEGSKA (reference sequence). This CDR3 contains 15 residues. Trimming cost V 3 bases and J 2 bases; bases outside gene matches: 9. CDR3 nucleotide sequence: TGCAGTGCTAGGAGGCCGGGAGGTCAACAAGAGACCCAGTACTTC. Protein: CSARRPGGQQETQYF.

Turning to this clonotype: An end of the junction differs from the germline gene, which may be a read error. The gene calls are TRBV6-5 and TRBJ1-6; 7 bases agree with TRBD1. The CDR3 runs to 18 residues. Germline lookup yields CDR1 MNHEY and CDR2 SVGAGI. As DNA, the CDR3 is TGTGCCAGCAGTTACTTCCGGACAGGAAAAACCTTCAATTCACACCTCCACTTT. This gives the protein CASSYFRTGKTFNSHLHF.

J is TRBJ1-2 and V is TRBV11-2; weak D call: TRBD1 (6 bases). The germline V gene has CDR1 SGHAT and CDR2 FQNNGV. CDR3 length equals 15 residues. V lost 5 bases to trimming and J lost 3 bases, with 16 bases between them. The CDR3 coding sequence is TGTGCCAGCAGCCTTTTAGGTGGGGGGCACTATGGCTACACCTTC. It encodes CASSLLGGGHYGYTF.

The chain combines TRBV5-1 with TRBJ1-2; 7 bases map to TRBD1. Germline CDR1 reads SGHRS; CDR2 reads YFSETQ. V lost 3 bases, J lost 1 base, and 9 bases stayed unmatched. This CDR3 comprises 16 residues. CDR3 sequence reads: CASSSAPTGFNYGYTF. The CDR3, as DNA: TGCGCCAGCAGCTCGGCGCCGACAGGGTTTAACTATGGCTACACCTTC. The variable domain in full, with the rest retrieved from reference TRBV5-1 and TRBJ1-2, is KAGVTQTPRYLIKTRGQQVTLSCSPISGHRSVSWYQQTPGQGLQFLFEYFSETQRNKGNFPGRFSGRQFSNSRSEMNVSTLELGDSALYLCASSSAPTGFNYGYTFGSGTRLTVV.

This clonotype was seen a few times. The rearrangement links TRBV27 to TRBJ1-4, with D perhaps TRBD1 (5 bases). V gave up 4 bases and J gave up 8 bases, with 14 bases separating them. The CDR3 runs to 14 residues. The germline gives CDR1 MNHEY, CDR2 SMNVEV (reference sequence). The CDR3, as DNA: TGTGCCAGCAGTTCTACCAGGGAAGTCGAAAAACTGTTTTTT. Translating gives CASSSTREVEKLFF.

About this clonotype itself: This may be a read error: a much more frequent sequence differs by one nucleotide. This sequence joins TRBV29-1 and TRBJ2-1; D possibly corresponds to TRBD2 (5 bases). Germline CDR1 and CDR2: SQVTM and ANQGSEA. Trimming took off 6 bases at V and 0 bases at J, with 15 bases between the two ends. This CDR3 spans 15 amino acids. CDR3 DNA sequence: TGCAGCGTGGTTAGCGAGGAAAGCTCCTACAATGAGCAGTTCTTC. This codes for CSVVSEESSYNEQFF.

This clonotype was observed a handful of times. This sequence joins TRBV7-9 and TRBJ2-1, with TRBD2 matching over 12 bases. The CDR3 runs 19 residues. The V and J ends lost 0 bases and 4 bases, in that order; junction bases with no gene match: 10. Germline CDR1 is SEHNR and CDR2 is FQNEAQ (reference sequence). This CDR3 is CASSLARLAGGPRYNEQFF. In nucleotides, the CDR3 is TGTGCCAGCAGCTTAGCTAGGCTAGCGGGAGGGCCGAGATACAATGAGCAGTTCTTC.

Remarks on this clonotype: This may be a read error: a much more frequent sequence differs by one nucleotide. This chain uses TRBV6-2 or TRBV6-3 with TRBJ2-3; weak D call: TRBD1 (6 bases). Germline assignment: CDR1 MNHEY and CDR2 SVGEGT. The CDR3 runs to 13 residues. DNA for the CDR3: TGTGCCAGCAGTTACGGTCGGACAGATACGCAGTGTTTT. It codes for CASSYGRTDTQCF.

This clonotype was found a few times. CDR3: CASSELAGDYNEQFF. The CDR3 bases are TGTGCCAGCAGTGAGCTAGCGGGGGACTACAATGAGCAGTTCTTC. The genes are TRBV6-4 and TRBJ2-1, with 10 bases lining up with TRBD2. Germline lookup yields CDR1 MRHNA and CDR2 SNTAGT. V shed 3 bases, J shed 3 bases, and the junction held 2 bases outside the gene matches. The CDR3 covers 15 residues.

The table lists this clonotype with a count of one. V is TRBV28 and J is TRBJ2-3, with 10 positions matching TRBD2. Germline V gives CDR1 MDHEN, CDR2 SYDVKM. The V gene end was trimmed by 0 bases and the J gene end by 1 base; junction bases not matched to a gene: 7. The CDR3 is 18 amino acids. CDR3 sequence (DNA): TGTGCCAGCAGTTTATGGAGCGGGGGGGTTATTGGCACAGATACGCAGTATTTT. Amino acid sequence: CASSLWSGGVIGTDTQYF.

In this sample, this clonotype turned up once. This may be a read error, as it is one base from a much larger clone. V and J are TRBV19 and TRBJ1-6, with TRBD1 matching over 9 bases. J gave up 12 bases and V 5 bases, and 8 bases lay outside the gene matches. Looked up from germline, CDR1 is LNHDA and CDR2 is SQIVND (reference sequence). The CDR3 has 14 residues. The CDR3 here is CASSAGQGGLPLHF. CDR3 bases: TGTGCCAGTAGTGCGGGACAGGGAGGATTACCCCTCCACTTT.

This chain uses TRBV18 with TRBJ1-1, with D unclear. V was cut by 4 bases and J by 7 bases, with 13 bases left in between. The germline V gene has CDR1 KGHSH and CDR2 LQKENI. The CDR3 contains 13 residues. This CDR3 is CASSLIRLGEAFF. The CDR3 bases are TGTGCCAGCTCACTAATCCGGTTAGGTGAAGCTTTCTTT.

This clonotype was counted only a few times. This rearrangement joins TRBV20-1 to TRBJ2-1; 12 bases map to TRBD2. Trimming removed 6 bases from V and 0 bases from J; junction bases left unmatched: 6. In germline, CDR1 is DFQATT, CDR2 SNEGSKA (reference sequence). The CDR3 covers 16 residues. The CDR3 DNA reads as TGCAGTGCCAGACTAGCGGGAGCGGGCTCCTACAATGAGCAGTTCTTC. As protein: CSARLAGAGSYNEQFF.

V usage is TRBV7-9 and J usage is TRBJ2-1; D is possibly TRBD1 or TRBD2 (5 bases each). The CDR3 length is 15 residues. Germline V lookup: CDR1 SEHNR, CDR2 FQNEAQ (reference sequence). V was trimmed by 7 bases and J by 0 bases, leaving 13 bases between them. CDR3 sequence reads: CASIMGRSSYNEQFF. The CDR3 nucleotides read TGTGCCAGCATCATGGGACGAAGCTCCTACAATGAGCAGTTCTTC.